The rows below give T cell receptor beta chains drawn from one sample of a study of beta chain features in type 1 diabetes. Only in-frame clones appear in the TCRdb table, and some are missing; sequencing was by immunoSEQ multiplex PCR. Among 300,000 to 400,000 clones listed, approximately 9.9% were seen once. Sequencing was performed on central memory CD4+ T cells from blood. All receptors derive from a man under 40 with type 1 diabetes. Both conserved end residues are part of each CDR3. The D gene is left open where the match is weak. The size of a clone is reported for some rows only, either as once, few or many, or as a class for expanded clones.

d_call	v_call	clone_size	j_call	cdr3_aa	cdr3_nt
.	TRBV9	.	TRBJ1-1	CASSVGGPRVTEAFF	TGTGCCAGCAGCGTAGGGGGTCCTCGAGTCACTGAAGCTTTCTTT
.	TRBV7-9	.	TRBJ2-3	CASSLGGGTTDTQYF	TGTGCCAGCAGCTTAGGTGGCGGGACCACAGATACGCAGTATTTT
.	TRBV27	few	TRBJ2-5	CASSLNSAVQETQYF	TGTGCCAGCAGTTTGAATTCGGCAGTCCAAGAGACCCAGTACTTC
.	TRBV7-7	few	TRBJ2-5	CASSQMKTQYF	TGTGCTAGCAGCCAGATGAAGACCCAGTACTTC
.	TRBV6-5	.	TRBJ1-6	CASSYSMQDSPLHF	TGTGCCAGCAGTTACTCGATGCAGGATTCACCCCTCCACTTT
.	TRBV27	few	TRBJ2-7	CASRGNTAVRGEQYF	TGTGCCAGCAGAGGGAATACGGCTGTAAGGGGCGAGCAGTACTTC
TRBD1	TRBV28	few	TRBJ1-2	CASRLSGTGTLRGYGYTF	TGTGCCAGCAGGCTATCCGGGACAGGGACCCTGAGGGGCTATGGCTACACCTTC
.	TRBV7-9	.	TRBJ2-3	CASSLAKPLRDTQYF	TGTGCCAGCAGCTTAGCGAAGCCGCTACGGGATACGCAGTATTTT
.	TRBV30	few	TRBJ1-1	CAWSGLGNTEAFF	TGTGCCTGGAGTGGGCTCGGGAACACTGAAGCTTTCTTT
.	TRBV5-6	few	TRBJ1-2	CASSLVVPPLTF	TGTGCCAGCAGCTTGGTGGTTCCCCCTTTGACCTTC
.	TRBV29-1	few	TRBJ1-1	CSVDYGGKAFF	TGCAGCGTTGATTATGGGGGTAAAGCTTTCTTT
.	TRBV7-9	.	TRBJ2-3	CASSITTDTQYF	TGTGCCAGCAGTATTACCACAGATACGCAGTATTTT
.	TRBV29-1	.	TRBJ2-3	CSVEPPSGSGSTDTQYF	TGCAGCGTTGAACCACCCAGTGGTAGCGGCTCCACAGATACGCAGTATTTT
TRBD1	TRBV6-5	.	TRBJ1-5	CASSGGQGFGPQHF	TGTGCCAGCAGTGGAGGACAGGGGTTCGGGCCCCAGCATTTT
TRBD1	TRBV7-9	many	TRBJ2-5	CASSQPTGGSAETQYF	TGTGCCAGCAGCCAACCGACAGGGGGATCGGCAGAGACCCAGTACTTC
TRBD1	TRBV7-2	.	TRBJ2-7	CASSLEQGAGEQYF	TGTGCCAGCAGCTTAGAGCAGGGGGCAGGAGAGCAGTACTTC
TRBD1	TRBV7-9	few	TRBJ1-2	CASSSVRTGLLYGYTF	TGTGCCAGCAGCTCGGTGAGGACAGGGCTCCTCTATGGCTACACCTTC
TRBD1	TRBV11-2	.	TRBJ1-4	CASSHDRAGGKLFF	TGTGCCAGCAGCCACGACAGGGCTGGAGGAAAACTGTTTTTT
TRBD2	TRBV6-5	.	TRBJ2-3	CASSYGLLAGMHTQYF	TGTGCCAGCAGTTACGGCTTACTAGCGGGGATGCATACGCAGTATTTT
.	TRBV14	few	TRBJ1-2	CASSPGFRYGYTF	TGTGCCAGCAGTCCCGGGTTCCGGTATGGCTACACCTTC
.	TRBV5-6	.	TRBJ2-1	CASSLVRLDEQFF	TGTGCCAGCAGCTTGGTCAGGCTTGATGAGCAGTTCTTC
.	TRBV29-1	few	TRBJ2-7	CSAEAGRGNEQYF	TGCAGCGCGGAGGCGGGACGGGGTAACGAGCAGTACTTC
.	TRBV7-2	few	TRBJ2-4	CASSPSQKNIQYF	TGTGCCAGCAGCCCAAGCCAGAAAAACATTCAGTACTTC
TRBD1	TRBV4-3	few	TRBJ2-7	CASSQDLDGTGFHEQYF	TGCGCCAGCAGCCAAGACCTCGACGGGACAGGGTTCCACGAGCAGTACTTC
.	TRBV7-2	.	TRBJ2-1	CASSSPAGGRYNEQFF	TGTGCCAGCAGTTCACCCGCTGGGGGGAGATACAATGAGCAGTTCTTC
.	TRBV6-5	.	TRBJ1-1	CASSYRQNTEAFF	TGTGCCAGCAGTTACCGACAGAACACTGAAGCTTTCTTT
.	TRBV5-1	few	TRBJ1-5	CASSLGAGNQPQHF	TGCGCCAGCAGCTTGGGGGCGGGCAATCAGCCCCAGCATTTT
TRBD1	TRBV5-6	few	TRBJ1-2	CASSFDRASYGYTF	TGTGCCAGCAGCTTCGACAGGGCTTCCTATGGCTACACCTTC
TRBD1	TRBV6-1	few	TRBJ1-6	CASRPGQGIGSPLHF	TGTGCCAGCAGACCCGGACAGGGTATTGGTTCACCCCTCCACTTT
.	TRBV30	.	TRBJ2-7	CAWQTTGGGEQYF	TGTGCCTGGCAAACGACGGGCGGTGGGGAGCAGTACTTC
TRBD1	TRBV6-1	few	TRBJ2-5	CASSAGDRGQIVETQYF	TGTGCCAGCAGTGCAGGGGACAGGGGGCAAATAGTGGAGACCCAGTACTTC
.	TRBV6-1	.	TRBJ1-2	CASSEVSGAYGYTF	TGTGCCAGCAGTGAAGTTAGCGGGGCCTATGGCTACACCTTC
.	TRBV5-6	few	TRBJ1-4	CASSGRDRKPNEKLFF	TGTGCCAGCAGCGGCCGGGACCGAAAACCTAATGAAAAACTGTTTTTT
.	TRBV6-5	few	TRBJ1-1	CASSYGGGREAFF	TGTGCCAGCAGTTACGGGGGCGGACGGGAAGCTTTCTTT
TRBD2	TRBV7-2	.	TRBJ2-1	CASRRGLAGGSSSYNEQFF	TGTGCCAGCAGGCGCGGGCTAGCGGGGGGGTCCAGCTCCTACAATGAGCAGTTCTTC
TRBD2	TRBV7-2	few	TRBJ2-5	CASSLAERGAIETQYF	TGTGCCAGCAGCTTAGCGGAGCGGGGGGCAATAGAGACCCAGTACTTC
.	TRBV6-5	.	TRBJ1-1	CASGGTSEAFF	TGTGCCAGCGGCGGGACATCTGAAGCTTTCTTT
.	TRBV7-2	few	TRBJ2-7	CASSFPNDVQYF	TGTGCCAGCAGCTTTCCAAACGATGTGCAGTACTTC
.	TRBV5-1	few	TRBJ2-7	CASSFSGDEQYF	TGCGCCAGCAGCTTTTCTGGGGACGAGCAGTACTTC
.	TRBV15	few	TRBJ1-5	CATSRELFEPQHF	TGTGCCACCAGCAGAGAACTTTTTGAGCCCCAGCATTTT
.	TRBV29-1	few	TRBJ2-5	CSGTGETQYF	TGCAGCGGCACAGGCGAGACCCAGTACTTC